This T cell receptor beta chain was sequenced during a study of Ad26.COV2.S vaccination and SARS-CoV-2 variants. Findings of the study overall: Placebo recipients and vaccine recipients were similar in non-spike TCR breadth.

Profiled with immunoSEQ multiplex PCR; TCRdb holds only in-frame clones, not every one. Among approximately 480,000 clones listed, approximately 88% were seen once. Treatment in this sample: some 19 received Ad26.COV2.S at low or high dose, single or two shots; several received placebo; per-sample allocation not given. Sampling was performed 63 days after the first vaccine or placebo injection. Worth noting for this clone: Its antigen is still unknown.

Germline CDR1 MDHEN, CDR2 SYDVKM. Trimming took 7 bases from V and 2 from J, leaving 15 bases between them. The CDR3 consists of 15 residues. This sequence was found in a person between 18 and 65 years old who received the Ad26.COV2.S COVID-19 vaccine or a placebo. The material was peripheral blood, obtained in a trial of Ad26.COV2.S vaccine versus placebo. The chain combines TRBV28 with TRBJ1-5, with D perhaps TRBD1 (5 bases). The CDR3 DNA reads as TGTGCCAGCATCCTTAGTGGGGGGGGCAATCAGCCCCAGCATTTT. Protein sequence: CASILSGGGNQPQHF. The full variable domain, completed using reference TRBV28 and TRBJ1-5, is DVKVTQSSRYLVKRTGEKVFLECVQDMDHENMFWYRQDPGLGLRLIYFSYDVKMKEKGDIPEGYSVSREKKERFSLILESASTNQTSMYLCASILSGGGNQPQHFGDGTRLSIL.